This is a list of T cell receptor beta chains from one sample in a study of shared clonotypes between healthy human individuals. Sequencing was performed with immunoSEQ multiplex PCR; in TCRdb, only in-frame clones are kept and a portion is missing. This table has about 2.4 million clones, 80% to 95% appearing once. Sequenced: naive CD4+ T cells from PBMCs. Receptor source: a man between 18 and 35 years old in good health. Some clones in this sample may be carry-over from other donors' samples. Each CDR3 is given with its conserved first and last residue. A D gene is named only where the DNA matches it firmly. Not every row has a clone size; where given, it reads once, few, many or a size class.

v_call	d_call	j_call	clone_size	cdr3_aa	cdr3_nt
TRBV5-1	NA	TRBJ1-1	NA	CASSSGFMNTEAFF	TGCGCCAGCAGCTCGGGGTTTATGAACACTGAAGCTTTCTTT
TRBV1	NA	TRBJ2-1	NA	CTSSRKAPAGRRNEQFF	TGCACCAGCAGCCGGAAGGCGCCAGCGGGAAGGCGCAATGAGCAGTTCTTC
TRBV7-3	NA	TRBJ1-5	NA	CASSLRGDSNQPQHF	TGTGCCAGCAGCTTGCGAGGGGATAGCAATCAGCCCCAGCATTTT
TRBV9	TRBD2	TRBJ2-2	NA	CASSVIAGEVGELFF	TGTGCCAGCAGCGTAATTGCGGGAGAGGTCGGGGAGCTGTTTTTT
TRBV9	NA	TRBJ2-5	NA	CASSPRFGSETQYF	TGTGCCAGCAGCCCCCGTTTTGGGTCAGAGACCCAGTACTTC
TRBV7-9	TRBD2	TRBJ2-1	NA	CASSLASGRSNEQFF	TGTGCCAGCAGCTTGGCTAGCGGGAGATCAAATGAGCAGTTCTTC
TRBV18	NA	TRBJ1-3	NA	CASSPGTAAGNTIYF	TGTGCCAGCTCACCTGGGACCGCCGCTGGAAACACCATATATTTT
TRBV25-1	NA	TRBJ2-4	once	CASSFPGVGNIQYF	TGTGCCAGCAGCTTTCCAGGGGTCGGAAACATTCAGTACTTC
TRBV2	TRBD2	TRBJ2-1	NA	CASGASGYNEQFF	TGTGCCAGCGGAGCTAGCGGCTACAATGAGCAGTTCTTC
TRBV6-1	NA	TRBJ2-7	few	CASSEAAGPYEQYF	TGTGCCAGCAGTGAAGCAGCAGGACCTTACGAGCAGTACTTC
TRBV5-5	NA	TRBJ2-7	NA	CASSLDPGNYEQYF	TGTGCCAGCAGCTTGGACCCAGGGAATTACGAGCAGTACTTC
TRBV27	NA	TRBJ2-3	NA	CASSFDYGVNTQYF	TGTGCCAGCAGTTTCGATTACGGGGTTAATACGCAGTATTTT
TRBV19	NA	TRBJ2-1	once	CASRPVAGNRIDEQFF	TGTGCCAGTAGGCCAGTTGCGGGGAACCGAATAGATGAGCAGTTCTTC
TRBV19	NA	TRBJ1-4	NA	CASSSRGGSEKLFF	TGTGCCAGTAGTTCTCGAGGGGGGTCTGAAAAACTGTTTTTT
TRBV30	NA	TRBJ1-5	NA	CAWSGQGDQPQHF	TGTGCCTGGAGCGGGCAGGGAGATCAGCCCCAGCATTTT
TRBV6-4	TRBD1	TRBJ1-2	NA	CASSDDRGMGGYTF	TGTGCCAGCAGTGACGACAGGGGTATGGGTGGCTACACCTTC
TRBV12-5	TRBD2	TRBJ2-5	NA	CASGSGLARETQYF	TGTGCTAGTGGTTCAGGACTAGCGAGGGAGACCCAGTACTTC
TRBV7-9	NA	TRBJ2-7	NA	CASSIWTPGHEQYF	TGTGCCAGCAGCATCTGGACTCCGGGCCACGAGCAGTACTTC
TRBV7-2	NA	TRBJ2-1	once	CASTTIPGNEQFF	TGTGCCAGCACTACGATCCCTGGCAATGAGCAGTTCTTC
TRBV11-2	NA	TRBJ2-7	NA	CASSSTTTGEQYF	TGTGCCAGCAGCTCAACAACAACGGGCGAGCAGTACTTC
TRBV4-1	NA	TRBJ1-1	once	CASSTQDRDSEAFF	TGCGCCAGCAGCACTCAGGACAGAGATTCTGAAGCTTTCTTT
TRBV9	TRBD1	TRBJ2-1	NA	CASSSRPRDSASYYNEQFF	TGTGCCAGCAGCTCGCGTCCTCGGGACAGTGCTTCCTACTACAATGAGCAGTTCTTC
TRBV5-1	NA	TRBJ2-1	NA	CASSRAAASSYNEQFF	TGCGCCAGCAGCCGGGCTGCCGCAAGCTCCTACAATGAGCAGTTCTTC
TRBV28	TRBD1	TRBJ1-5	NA	CASSFSDREVGPQHF	TGTGCCAGCAGTTTTTCGGACAGGGAGGTAGGACCCCAGCATTTT
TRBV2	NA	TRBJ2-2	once	CASRRGPGELFF	TGTGCCAGCAGGAGAGGTCCCGGGGAGCTGTTTTTT
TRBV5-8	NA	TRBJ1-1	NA	CASSLGRDSEAFF	TGTGCCAGCAGCTTGGGTAGAGATTCTGAAGCTTTCTTT
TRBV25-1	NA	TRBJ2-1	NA	CASSLSYNEQFF	TGTGCCAGCAGTCTTTCCTACAATGAGCAGTTCTTC
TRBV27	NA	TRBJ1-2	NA	CASSLQANYGYTF	TGTGCCAGCAGTTTACAGGCGAACTATGGCTACACCTTC
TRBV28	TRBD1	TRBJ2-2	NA	CASWDRGDTGELFF	TGTGCCAGCTGGGACAGGGGAGACACCGGGGAGCTGTTTTTT
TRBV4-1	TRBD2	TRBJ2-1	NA	CASSTSGTSGYINYNEQFF	TGCGCCAGCAGCACCTCCGGGACTAGCGGGTATATTAACTACAATGAGCAGTTCTTC
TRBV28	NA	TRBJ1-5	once	CASSFPQGIGQPQHF	TGTGCCAGCAGTTTTCCCCAGGGGATTGGGCAGCCCCAGCATTTT
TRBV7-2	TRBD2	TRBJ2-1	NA	CASSTWGSGSSYNEQFF	TGTGCCAGCAGCACTTGGGGTAGCGGGAGTTCCTACAATGAGCAGTTCTTC
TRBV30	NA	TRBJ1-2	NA	CAWSRGPAGEGYTF	TGTGCCTGGAGCCGGGGACCGGCTGGGGAGGGCTACACCTTC
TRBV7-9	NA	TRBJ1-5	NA	CASSLAHPGGPQHF	TGTGCCAGCAGCTTAGCCCACCCGGGAGGGCCCCAGCATTTT
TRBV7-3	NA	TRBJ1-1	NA	CASSSQGRGATEAFF	TGTGCCAGCAGCTCCCAAGGACGTGGGGCCACTGAAGCTTTCTTT
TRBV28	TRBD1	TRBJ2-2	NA	CASAPHRGYTGELFF	TGTGCCAGCGCCCCCCACAGGGGATATACCGGGGAGCTGTTTTTT